This T cell receptor beta chain was profiled in a study of T cells in localized non-small cell lung cancer. On this clone itself: What it binds is unknown. Other DNA sequences in this specimen translate into the identical CDR3.

The CDR3 totals 14 residues. CDR1 MGHRA and CDR2 YSYEKL come from the germline V gene. Trimming removed 2 bases at V and 12 bases at J, with 17 bases between. General study results and limits: Uninvolved adjacent lung showed peak T cell clonality, exceeding tumor.

Sequenced by immunoSEQ multiplex PCR; TCRdb stores in-frame clones only, minus some. The repertoire holds approximately 41,000 clones, around 90% seen once, with roughly 10% in the top ten. The receptor was derived from a woman between 35 and 70 years old with stage II lung adenocarcinoma. The V gene is TRBV4-1, the J gene TRBJ2-1; possibly TRBD2 for D (7 bases). Source: PBMCs, taken before any cancer treatment. DNA of the CDR3: TGCGCCAGCAGCCAATTAGGGGAGGGGGGGGTGCAGTTCTTC. Translating gives CASSQLGEGGVQFF.